These 17 T cell receptor beta chains were all obtained from the same sample, sequenced in a study of tumor-infiltrating lymphocytes in primary liver carcinoma. The researchers produced TCR beta cDNA from 450 to 600 ng total RNA with a constant-region primer. Employing slightly modified ARM-PCR, three nested multiplex PCR rounds were run, and these gave rise to the TCR beta libraries. Use of TRBV1-TRBV30 forward primers with a C-beta reverse primer characterized the first two PCR rounds, which lasted 10 cycles each. TCRdb fed the multiplex PCR reads into MiXCR, producing one record per CDR3 protein. The sample includes fewer than 200,000 distinct CDR3 sequences, around four fifths seen only once; the top ten take around 18%. It was from roughly 20-30 mg of unsorted bulk tissue that RNA and DNA were co-extracted. Specimen: tumor tissue from primary liver carcinoma. The receptors stem from a man aged 35 to 55 with primary liver carcinoma and hepatitis B virus infection.

With regard to this clonotype: The germline gene is not matched at one end of the junction; a read error may be the cause. This chain connects TRBV6-1 to TRBJ2-7; 7 nucleotides agree with TRBD1. Germline V CDR1 and CDR2: MNHNS, SASEGT. The CDR3 consists of 13 residues. This CDR3 reads CATETGCHYGQYF. The CDR3 DNA reads as TGTGCCACCGAGACAGGGTGCCACTACGGGCAGTACTTC.

The chain links TRBV11-1 to TRBJ2-2; D gene unclear. Deletions cut 7 bases from V and 5 bases from J, with 11 bases between. The CDR3 is made up of 13 amino acids. CDR1 and CDR2 (germline): SGHAT, FQDESV (reference sequence). CDR3 protein: CASTFRDTGELFF. CDR3 nucleotides: TGTGCCAGCACCTTTAGGGATACCGGGGAGCTGTTTTTT.

As to this clonotype: A junction end diverges from the germline sequence, so it may reflect a read error. The V and J genes are TRBV29-1 and TRBJ2-3; 8 nucleotides line up with TRBD2. This CDR3 has 13 residues. Germline V CDR1 and CDR2: SQVTM, ANQGSEA. The DNA of the CDR3 is TGCAGCGAAGCGGGAGCGTCCATCCTGACGCAGTTTTTT. Protein sequence: CSEAGASILTQFF.

CDR3 in DNA: TGCAGCATGACAGAGGATGCAATGATCACTGAAGCTTTCTTT. It specifies CSMTEDAMITEAFF. The V call is TRBV29-1, the J call TRBJ1-1; tentatively, D is TRBD1 (5 bases). The germline CDR1 and CDR2 sequences are SQVTM and ANQGSEA. This CDR3 has 14 residues. The ends were cut back, 8 bases at V and 4 bases at J, with 20 bases in the middle.

Remarks on this clonotype: The conserved closing phenylalanine or tryptophan is absent in this CDR3, likely reflecting a read error. This chain connects TRBV11-1 to TRBJ2-7; 8 nucleotides line up with TRBD1. The CDR3 is 15 residues long. Per germline, CDR1 SGHAT and CDR2 FQDESV (reference sequence). Trimming cost V 4 bases and J 2 bases; bases outside gene matches: 7. CDR3 sequence: CASSSLSGGAYEQYL. CDR3 nucleotides: TGTGCCAGCAGCTCGCTTTCAGGGGGCGCCTACGAGCAGTACTTG.

The chain combines TRBV4-1 with TRBJ1-3; TRBD1 matches 8 bases. V was clipped by 7 bases and J by 3 bases; unmatched bases: 8. Germline CDR1 MGHRA, CDR2 YSYEKL. The CDR3 runs to 15 residues. CDR3 loop: CASTPTGGIGNTIYF. The CDR3 DNA is TGCGCCAGCACTCCTACAGGGGGTATTGGAAACACCATATATTTT.

With respect to this clonotype: One end of the junction does not line up with germline, which may come from a read error. The rearrangement joins TRBV6-2 or TRBV6-3 to TRBJ2-7; the D is unclear. CDR1 is MNHEY, CDR2 SVGEGT, per germline. CDR3 length: 13 amino acids. The CDR3 DNA reads as TGTGCCAGCAGTCGCGAGGTACCCTACGAGCAGTACTTT. This codes for CASSREVPYEQYF.

Concerning this clonotype: This may stem from a read error, because a much larger clone lies one nucleotide away. The chain couples TRBV28 to TRBJ2-7, with TRBD2 matching over 9 bases. Trimming cost V 7 bases and J 5 bases; bases outside gene matches: 6. This CDR3 contains 13 residues. Germline CDR1 reads MDHEN; CDR2 reads SYDVKM. The CDR3 region is CASTAGTSNEQYF. The CDR3 DNA sequence: TGTGCCAGCACAGCAGGGACTAGCAACGAGCAGTACTTC.

This chain links TRBV5-4 with TRBJ2-2; no definite D call. Trimming stripped 9 bases from V and 11 bases from J, with 20 bases between. Germline V gives CDR1 SGHNT, CDR2 YYREEE (reference sequence). The CDR3 has 13 amino acids. Here the CDR3 reads CAISSEGYSELFF. The DNA of the CDR3 is TGTGCCATCAGTTCCGAAGGGTACAGCGAGCTGTTTTTT.

For this clonotype: At one end the junction does not follow the germline gene, possibly because of a read error. The chain carries TRBV12-3 or TRBV12-4 and TRBJ1-3, with D hard to call. The CDR3 is 10 residues long. The CDR3 region has the DNA TGTGCCAGCTTGGCGAACATCATATATTTT. Protein: CASLANIIYF.

This sequence joins TRBV14 and TRBJ1-2; 9 bases agree with TRBD1. Germline-derived CDR1 and CDR2 are SGHDN and FVKESK. V dropped 10 bases and J dropped 3; count of bases not matched to a gene: 12. The CDR3 is 15 residues long. CDR3 DNA sequence: TGTGCCAACACCCAAGAGACAGGGGGTTACTATGGCTACACCTTC. Amino acid sequence: CANTQETGGYYGYTF. Variable domain in full (rest from reference TRBV14 and TRBJ1-2): EAGVTQFPSHSVIEKGQTVTLRCDPISGHDNLYWYRRVMGKEIKFLLHFVKESKQDESGMPNNRFLAERTGGTYSTLKVQPAELEDSGVYFCANTQETGGYYGYTFGSGTRLTVV.

Comments on this clonotype: A read error is likely, as this CDR3 ends without the conserved phenylalanine or tryptophan. The CDR3 sequence is CVSSSTGQGDNEQFL. CDR3 DNA sequence: TGTGTCAGCAGCTCGACCGGGCAGGGGGACAATGAGCAGTTCTTA. The J gene is TRBJ2-1, the V gene TRBV11-1; 7 bases line up with TRBD1. CDR3 length: 15 residues. Germline CDR1 reads SGHAT; CDR2 reads FQDESV (reference sequence).

A word on this clonotype: Mismatch with germline at one junction end may stem from a read error. V is TRBV6-1 and J is TRBJ2-7, with 11 bases matching TRBD2. The CDR3 has 18 amino acids. Germline-derived CDR1 and CDR2 are MNHNS and SASEGT. CDR3 amino acids: CASSSLQSMTSGTDEHYF. CDR3 in DNA: TGTGCCAGCAGTTCACTCCAATCTATGACTAGCGGGACGGACGAGCACTACTTC.

The chain links TRBV9 to TRBJ2-3, with TRBD1 matching over 10 bases. Trimming took 4 bases from V and 3 from J; bases not matched to a gene: 5. This CDR3 has 15 residues. The germline CDR1 and CDR2 sequences are SGDLS and YYNGEE. The CDR3 DNA follows: TGTGCCAGCAGCCACCGGGACAGGGGAACAGATACGCAGTATTTT. Translated: CASSHRDRGTDTQYF.

With respect to this clonotype: The conserved phenylalanine or tryptophan normally closing the CDR3 is absent here, so this likely arose from a read error. The rearrangement joins TRBV20-1 to TRBJ2-6; D gene ambiguous. From germline, CDR1 is DFQATT and CDR2 SNEGSKA (reference sequence). The CDR3 consists of 13 residues. Trimming shortened V by 6 bases and J by 1 base, and 7 bases separated the two germline ends. DNA of the CDR3: TGCAGTGCGCCCCGGTCTGGGGCCAACGTCCTGACTTCC. It is translated as CSAPRSGANVLTS.

As for this clonotype: A junction end diverges from the germline sequence, so it may reflect a read error. The chain employs TRBV4-3 and TRBJ2-4; tentatively, D is TRBD2 (6 bases). The CDR3 loop spans 13 amino acids. From germline, CDR1 is LGHNA and CDR2 YSLEER. The CDR3, as DNA: TGCGCTAGCAGCCAAGAGGAGGGCAGTATTCAGAACTTC. Translation: CASSQEEGSIQNF.

Points on this clonotype: A junction boundary mismatches the germline segment, possibly from a read error. The chain recombines TRBV12-3 or TRBV12-4 with TRBJ2-7; D unresolved. This CDR3 has 15 residues. CDR3 DNA: TGTGCCGGCAGTTTACGGCATGCCAGCTCATACGAGCAGTATTTC. It codes for CAGSLRHASSYEQYF.